These T cell receptor beta chains were read from a single sample in a study of blood T cell repertoires in COVID-19. Sequenced by immunoSEQ multiplex PCR; TCRdb stores in-frame clones only, minus some. The table includes 200,000 to 250,000 clones, about 79% detected once. The sequencing sample was made of PBMCs or T cells enriched from blood (not recorded which). The receptors stem from a woman aged 60 to 75 who had recovered from COVID-19. Both conserved end residues are part of each CDR3. D genes are given only for firm matches. Rows may omit the clone size; those that give it use once, few, many or a size class.

CDR3aa	CDR3nt	abundance	d_gene	v_gene	j_gene
CASSWGTAGNTIYF	TGTGCCAGCAGCTGGGGGACTGCGGGAAACACCATATATTTT	medium-sized	.	TRBV5-6	TRBJ1-3
CASSDRNTEAFF	TGTGCCAGCAGTGACAGGAACACTGAAGCTTTCTTT	.	.	TRBV25-1	TRBJ1-1
CASSHPGLALQPLKNIQYF	TGTGCCAGCAGCCACCCGGGACTAGCGCTCCAGCCCCTGAAAAACATTCAGTACTTC	.	TRBD2	TRBV4-2	TRBJ2-4
CASSEPAGYSNQPQHF	TGTGCCAGCAGTGAACCAGCGGGCTATAGCAATCAGCCCCAGCATTTT	.	.	TRBV6-1	TRBJ1-5
CASSSGRAGELFF	TGTGCCAGTAGTAGCGGGAGGGCCGGGGAGCTGTTTTTT	.	TRBD2	TRBV19	TRBJ2-2
CASISGGGSGGANTGELFF	TGCGCCAGCATTAGTGGCGGGGGGAGCGGGGGAGCGAACACCGGGGAGCTGTTTTTT	.	TRBD2	TRBV10-2	TRBJ2-2
CASSLELVVSGDLNEQFF	TGTGCCAGCAGCTTGGAGTTGGTGGTTAGCGGGGACCTCAATGAGCAGTTCTTC	.	TRBD2	TRBV5-6	TRBJ2-1
CASRHSGRGANNEQFF	TGTGCCAGCAGGCACTCGGGGAGGGGCGCTAACAATGAGCAGTTCTTC	.	TRBD2	TRBV27	TRBJ2-1
CASSRGTEDQPQHF	TGTGCCAGCAGCAGGGGGACGGAGGATCAGCCCCAGCATTTT	.	.	TRBV9	TRBJ1-5
CASSLATEAFF	TGTGCCAGCAGTCTGGCCACTGAAGCTTTCTTT	.	.	TRBV12-3/TRBV12-4	TRBJ1-1
CASWGANTGELFF	TGTGCCTCCTGGGGCGCGAACACCGGGGAGCTGTTTTTT	.	.	TRBV6-5	TRBJ2-2
CASSPPAGLDTGELFF	TGTGCCAGCTCACCACCGGCAGGGTTGGACACCGGGGAGCTGTTTTTT	.	.	TRBV18	TRBJ2-2
CSVEVGQLRLLGQFF	TGCAGCGTTGAAGTGGGACAGCTACGCCTACTGGGGCAGTTCTTC	.	TRBD1	TRBV29-1	TRBJ2-1
CASSLRGTLSETQYF	TGCGCCAGCAGCTTGCGGGGGACCCTCAGCGAGACCCAGTACTTC	.	.	TRBV5-1	TRBJ2-5
CASSTGTGDLNEQFF	TGTGCCAGCAGCACCGGGACAGGGGACCTCAATGAGCAGTTCTTC	.	TRBD1	TRBV5-8	TRBJ2-1
CASSEVGIRNYGYTF	TGTGCCAGCAGTGAAGTCGGGATTCGAAACTATGGCTACACCTTC	.	.	TRBV2	TRBJ1-2
CASSSQGSSEQFF	TGTGCCAGCAGCTCTCAGGGGAGCAGTGAGCAGTTCTTC	.	.	TRBV7-2	TRBJ2-1
CASSLVPRTGALNEKLFF	TGTGCCAGCAGCTTAGTTCCACGGACAGGGGCACTTAATGAAAAACTGTTTTTT	.	TRBD1	TRBV7-2	TRBJ1-4
CASSQGREVGAFF	TGTGCCAGCAGCCAAGGCAGGGAGGTAGGAGCTTTCTTT	few	.	TRBV3-1/TRBV3-2	TRBJ1-1
CASSLDGQGGSPLHF	TGCGCCAGCAGCTTGGATGGACAGGGCGGCTCACCCCTCCACTTT	few	TRBD1	TRBV5-1	TRBJ1-6
CAYVPGEANTEAFF	TGTGCCTACGTACCGGGGGAAGCGAACACTGAAGCTTTCTTT	.	.	TRBV5-8	TRBJ1-1
CASSKRTGPGLAGDNEQFF	TGTGCCAGCAGCAAAAGGACAGGCCCGGGACTAGCGGGGGACAATGAGCAGTTCTTC	.	TRBD2	TRBV27	TRBJ2-1
CASSIRDTEAFF	TGTGCCAGTAGTATTCGGGATACTGAAGCTTTCTTT	.	.	TRBV19	TRBJ1-1
CASSYSRRGYGYTF	TGTGCCAGCAGTTACTCGAGGAGAGGCTATGGCTACACCTTC	.	.	TRBV6-2/TRBV6-3	TRBJ1-2
CASSQADRGGQPQHF	TGTGCCAGCAGCCAAGCGGACAGGGGCGGTCAGCCCCAGCATTTT	.	TRBD1	TRBV3-1/TRBV3-2	TRBJ1-5
CASSEGFRGVDEQFF	TGTGCCAGCAGTGAAGGGTTTCGGGGGGTGGATGAGCAGTTCTTC	.	TRBD2	TRBV6-1	TRBJ2-1
CASGGATDTQYF	TGTGCCAGCGGGGGGGCTACAGATACGCAGTATTTT	.	.	TRBV7-2	TRBJ2-3
CASSSGAQTGTNTEAFF	TGCGCCAGCAGCTCAGGCGCTCAGACAGGGACTAACACTGAAGCTTTCTTT	few	TRBD1	TRBV5-1	TRBJ1-1
CASSLGDSEAFF	TGTGCCAGCAGCTTGGGGGACAGTGAAGCTTTCTTT	.	TRBD1	TRBV7-9	TRBJ1-1
CASSPFGTTSTDTQYF	TGTGCCAGCTCACCTTTCGGGACAACTAGCACAGATACGCAGTATTTT	.	.	TRBV18	TRBJ2-3
CASSIPGLAKETQYF	TGTGCCAGTAGTATCCCGGGACTAGCGAAGGAGACCCAGTACTTC	.	TRBD2	TRBV19	TRBJ2-5
CASSQETGGYTDTQYF	TGTGCCAGCAGCCAAGAAACAGGGGGATACACAGATACGCAGTATTTT	.	TRBD1	TRBV3-1/TRBV3-2	TRBJ2-3
CASSEGQEIYTEAFF	TGTGCCAGCAGTGAAGGACAGGAGATCTACACTGAAGCTTTCTTT	.	.	TRBV6-1	TRBJ1-1
CAWSVRRRDYGYTF	TGTGCCTGGAGTGTACGACGGAGGGACTATGGCTACACCTTC	.	.	TRBV30	TRBJ1-2
CASSETRANTGELFF	TGTGCCAGCAGTGAAACCCGCGCGAACACCGGGGAGCTGTTTTTT	.	.	TRBV2	TRBJ2-2
CASCRGLAGGDTQYF	TGTGCCAGCTGTCGGGGACTAGCGGGAGGGGATACGCAGTATTTT	.	TRBD2	TRBV9	TRBJ2-3
CASSFLGRGYTF	TGCGCCAGCAGCTTTCTTGGTCGGGGCTACACCTTC	.	.	TRBV5-1	TRBJ1-2
CASGSLLVSSGNTIYF	TGTGCTAGTGGTTCCCTCCTAGTTAGCTCTGGAAACACCATATATTTT	.	.	TRBV12-5	TRBJ1-3
CASSLQVVDSPLHF	TGTGCCAGCAGCCTACAGGTTGTAGATTCACCCCTCCACTTT	.	.	TRBV27	TRBJ1-6
CASSLVQGGNTEAFF	TGTGCCAGCAGCTTGGTTCAGGGGGGGAACACTGAAGCTTTCTTT	.	TRBD1	TRBV7-9	TRBJ1-1
CASSFEPGVEQYF	TGTGCCAGCAGCTTCGAACCAGGGGTCGAGCAGTACTTC	.	.	TRBV7-2	TRBJ2-7
CASSGGLAGAAGELFF	TGTGCCAGCAGTGGGGGACTAGCGGGGGCTGCCGGGGAGCTGTTTTTT	few	TRBD2	TRBV2	TRBJ2-2
CASSQKTAMNTEAFF	TGTGCCAGCAGCCAGAAGACAGCAATGAACACTGAAGCTTTCTTT	.	.	TRBV11-2	TRBJ1-1
CASRYSNNEQFF	TGTGCCAGCAGGTACTCGAACAATGAGCAGTTCTTC	.	.	TRBV2	TRBJ2-1
CASSQGTRGRGYTF	TGCGCCAGCAGCCAAGGGACAAGAGGACGTGGCTACACCTTC	few	.	TRBV4-1	TRBJ1-2
CASSPQSAGGEKLFF	TGCGCCAGCAGCCCTCAGTCGGCAGGTGGGGAAAAACTGTTTTTT	.	.	TRBV5-1	TRBJ1-4
CASSRTGLNYGYTF	TGTGCCAGTAGTAGGACAGGACTTAACTATGGCTACACCTTC	.	TRBD1	TRBV19	TRBJ1-2
CASSFRTASGNTIYF	TGTGCCAGCAGCTTTAGGACAGCCTCTGGAAACACCATATATTTT	.	.	TRBV5-6	TRBJ1-3
CASSSSHRETQYF	TGTGCCAGCAGCTCTAGCCATCGGGAGACCCAGTACTTC	.	.	TRBV7-3	TRBJ2-5
CASRPQGRNTEAFF	TGCGCCAGCAGGCCTCAGGGCAGGAACACTGAAGCTTTCTTT	.	.	TRBV5-1	TRBJ1-1
CASSPLRTFRSTEAFF	TGTGCCAGCAGCCCCTTAAGGACATTTCGGTCGACTGAAGCTTTCTTT	.	.	TRBV3-1/TRBV3-2	TRBJ1-1
CASSKVGGDKNIQYF	TGTGCCAGCAGCAAAGTCGGGGGAGACAAAAACATTCAGTACTTC	.	.	TRBV21-1	TRBJ2-4